This T cell receptor (beta chain) was identified during a study of cytomegalovirus exposure and HLA in healthy donors. Donors sampled were nominally healthy, though unrecorded immune exposures were likely. This clone was observed once. Its antigen is not known. Study-wide results and caveats: A later analysis by the authors found several of the most significant clusters apparently linked to common viral pathogens. Earlier analysis yielded a pattern in which most TCR beta V segments were productive about 90% or about 30% of the time.

Looked up from germline, CDR1 is SEHNR and CDR2 is FQNEAQ (reference sequence). The CDR3 has 14 residues. Trimming took off 5 bases at V and 3 bases at J, with 14 bases between the two ends. The PCR used 60 Vbeta and 13 Jbeta primers. Original analysis: In a later analysis, around 11 million of approximately 86 million unique beta chains occurred in at least two donors. The protocol was immunoSEQ multiplex PCR, while the TCRdb copy is restricted to in-frame clones and leaves out a portion. From that table come the V and J calls and clone size; the DNA was used to work out D and trimming. The sample has around 170,000 clones, 80% seen once; the top ten hold around 5.7%.

Sequenced: PBMCs. V is TRBV7-9 and J is TRBJ2-7; tentatively, D is TRBD1 (6 bases). The clonotype comes from a man aged 35 to 55 in good health and CMV-seronegative. In DNA form, the CDR3 reads TGTGCCAGCAGCCTCCGGGACAACCTCTACGAGCAGTACTTC. Encoded protein: CASSLRDNLYEQYF. The full variable domain, rest sourced from reference TRBV7-9 and TRBJ2-7, is DTGVSQNPRHKITKRGQNVTFRCDPISEHNRLYWYRQTLGQGPEFLTYFQNEAQLEKSRLLSDRFSAERPKGSFSTLEIQRTEQGDSAMYLCASSLRDNLYEQYFGPGTRLTVT.